This T cell receptor (beta chain) was documented in a study of shared clonotypes between healthy human individuals. As for the study in general: Per-donor plates numbered three CD4 naive, three CD4 memory, two CD8 naive and one CD8 memory.

TCRdb keeps only in-frame clones here, not all; method: immunoSEQ multiplex PCR. Altogether some 1 million clones are present, about 70% being singletons, with the ten largest covering about 1.5%. Germline CDR1 and CDR2: SGHNT and YYREEE (reference sequence). The J segment lost 5 bases and the V segment lost 4 bases, leaving 11 bases of the junction unmatched. The CDR3 covers 18 residues. Investigators divided CD4+ cells into CD45RA+ naive and CD45RA-negative memory subsets. The clonotype originates from a man younger than 35 in good health. The sequencing input was memory CD4+ T cells sorted from blood. As for subset: CD45RA-negative fraction. The chain carries TRBV5-4 and TRBJ2-5; 16 nucleotides align to TRBD2. The CDR3, as DNA: TGTGCCAGCAGCCCCGGGACTAGCGGGGGGGCCGCTAGGGAGACCCAGTACTTC. Its translation is CASSPGTSGGAARETQYF. The variable domain in full, with the rest retrieved from reference TRBV5-4 and TRBJ2-5, is ETGVTQSPTHLIKTRGQQVTLRCSSQSGHNTVSWYQQALGQGPQFIFQYYREEENGRGNFPPRFSGLQFPNYSSELNVNALELDDSALYLCASSPGTSGGAARETQYFGPGTRLLVL.